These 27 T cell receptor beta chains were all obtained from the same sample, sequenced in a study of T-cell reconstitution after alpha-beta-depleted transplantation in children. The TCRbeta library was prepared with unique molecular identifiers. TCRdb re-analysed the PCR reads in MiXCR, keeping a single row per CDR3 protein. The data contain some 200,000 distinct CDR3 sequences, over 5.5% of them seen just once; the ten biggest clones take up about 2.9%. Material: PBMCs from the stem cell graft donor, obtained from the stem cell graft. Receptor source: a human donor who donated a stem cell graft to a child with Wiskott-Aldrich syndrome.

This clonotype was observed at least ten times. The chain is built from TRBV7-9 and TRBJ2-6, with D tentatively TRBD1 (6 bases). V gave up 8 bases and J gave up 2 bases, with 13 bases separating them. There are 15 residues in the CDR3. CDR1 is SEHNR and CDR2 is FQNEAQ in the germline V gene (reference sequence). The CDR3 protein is CASPGEFAGANVLTF. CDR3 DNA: TGTGCCAGCCCAGGGGAATTCGCTGGGGCCAACGTCCTGACTTTC.

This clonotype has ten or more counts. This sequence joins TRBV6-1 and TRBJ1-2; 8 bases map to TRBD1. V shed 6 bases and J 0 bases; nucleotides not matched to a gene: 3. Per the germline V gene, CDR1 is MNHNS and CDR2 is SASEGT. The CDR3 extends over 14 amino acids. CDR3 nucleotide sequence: TGTGCCAGCAGGAGGGACAGGCCTAACTATGGCTACACCTTC. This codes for CASRRDRPNYGYTF.

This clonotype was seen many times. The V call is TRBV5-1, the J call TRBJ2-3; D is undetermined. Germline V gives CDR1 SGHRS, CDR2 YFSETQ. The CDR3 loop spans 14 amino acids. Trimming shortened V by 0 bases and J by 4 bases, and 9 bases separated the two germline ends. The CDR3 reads CASSLGQAPDTQYF. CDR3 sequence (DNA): TGCGCCAGCAGCTTGGGGCAGGCCCCAGATACGCAGTATTTT.

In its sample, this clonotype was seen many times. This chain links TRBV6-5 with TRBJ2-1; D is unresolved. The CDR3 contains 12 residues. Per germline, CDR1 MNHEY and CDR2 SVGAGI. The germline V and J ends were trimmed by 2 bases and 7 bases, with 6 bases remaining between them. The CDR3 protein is CASSYHGNEQFF. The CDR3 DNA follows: TGTGCCAGCAGTTACCACGGGAATGAGCAGTTCTTC.

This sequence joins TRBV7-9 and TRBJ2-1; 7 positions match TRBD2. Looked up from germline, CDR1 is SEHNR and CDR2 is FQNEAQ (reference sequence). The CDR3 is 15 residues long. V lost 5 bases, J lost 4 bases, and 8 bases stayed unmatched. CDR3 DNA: TGTGCCAGCAGCCCCTGGGGGGGGGGTTACAATGAGCAGTTCTTC. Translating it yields CASSPWGGGYNEQFF.

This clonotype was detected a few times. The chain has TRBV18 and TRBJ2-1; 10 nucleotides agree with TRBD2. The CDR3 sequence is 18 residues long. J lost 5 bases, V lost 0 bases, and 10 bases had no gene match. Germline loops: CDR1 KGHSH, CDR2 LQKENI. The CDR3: CASSPPYSSGSRNNEQFF. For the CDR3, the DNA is TGTGCCAGCTCACCACCGTACTCTAGCGGGAGTCGTAACAATGAGCAGTTCTTC.

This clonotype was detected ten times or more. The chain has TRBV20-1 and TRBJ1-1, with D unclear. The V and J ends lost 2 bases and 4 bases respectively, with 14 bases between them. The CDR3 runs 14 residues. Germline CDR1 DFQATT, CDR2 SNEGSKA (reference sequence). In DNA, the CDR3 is TGCAGTGCTAGACTTCAGGCATTACCCACTGAAGCTTTCTTT. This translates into CSARLQALPTEAFF.

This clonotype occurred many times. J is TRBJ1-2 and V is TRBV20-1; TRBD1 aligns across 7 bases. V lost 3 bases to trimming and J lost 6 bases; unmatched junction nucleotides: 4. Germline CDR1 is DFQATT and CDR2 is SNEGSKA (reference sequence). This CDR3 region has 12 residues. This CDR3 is CSASSRGDGYTF. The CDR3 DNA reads TGCAGTGCTAGCTCCAGGGGGGATGGCTACACCTTC.

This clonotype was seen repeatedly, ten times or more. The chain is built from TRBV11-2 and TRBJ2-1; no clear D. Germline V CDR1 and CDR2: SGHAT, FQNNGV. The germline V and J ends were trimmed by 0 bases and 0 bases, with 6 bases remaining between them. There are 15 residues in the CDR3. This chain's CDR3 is CASSLEVYSYNEQFF. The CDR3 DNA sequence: TGTGCCAGCAGCTTAGAAGTCTACTCCTACAATGAGCAGTTCTTC.

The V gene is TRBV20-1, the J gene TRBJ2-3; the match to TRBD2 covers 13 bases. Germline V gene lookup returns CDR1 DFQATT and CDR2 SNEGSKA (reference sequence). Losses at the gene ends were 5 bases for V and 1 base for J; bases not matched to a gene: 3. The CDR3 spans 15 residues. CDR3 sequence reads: CSAGGLAGGTDTQYF. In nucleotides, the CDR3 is TGCAGTGCTGGCGGACTAGCGGGGGGCACAGATACGCAGTATTTT.

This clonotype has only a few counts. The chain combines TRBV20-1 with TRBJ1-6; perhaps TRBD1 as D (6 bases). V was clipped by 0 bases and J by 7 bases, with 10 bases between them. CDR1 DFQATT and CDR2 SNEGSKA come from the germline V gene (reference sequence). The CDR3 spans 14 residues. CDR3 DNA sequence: TGCAGTGCTAGAGATAAGGGGGTGAATTCACCCCTCCACTTT. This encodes CSARDKGVNSPLHF.

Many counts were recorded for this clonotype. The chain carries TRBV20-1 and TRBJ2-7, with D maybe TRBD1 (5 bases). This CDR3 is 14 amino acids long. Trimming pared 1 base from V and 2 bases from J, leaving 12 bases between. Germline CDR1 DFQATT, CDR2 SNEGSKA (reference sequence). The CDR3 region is CSARVWQGTYEQYF. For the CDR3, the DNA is TGCAGTGCTAGAGTTTGGCAGGGAACCTACGAGCAGTACTTC.

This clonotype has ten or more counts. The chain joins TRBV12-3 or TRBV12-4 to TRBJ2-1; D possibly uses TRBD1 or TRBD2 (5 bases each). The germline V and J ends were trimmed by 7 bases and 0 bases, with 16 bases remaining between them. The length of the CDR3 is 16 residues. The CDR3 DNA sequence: TGTGCCAGCACCACCCGAGGGGCGAGCTCCTACAATGAGCAGTTCTTC. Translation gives CASTTRGASSYNEQFF.

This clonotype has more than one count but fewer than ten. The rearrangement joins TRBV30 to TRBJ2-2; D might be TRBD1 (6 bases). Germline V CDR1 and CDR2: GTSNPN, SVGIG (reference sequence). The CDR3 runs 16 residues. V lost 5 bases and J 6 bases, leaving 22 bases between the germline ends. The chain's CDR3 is CAWAGLPTKGAGELFF. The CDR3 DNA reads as TGTGCCTGGGCGGGCCTCCCGACGAAGGGGGCCGGGGAGCTGTTTTTT.

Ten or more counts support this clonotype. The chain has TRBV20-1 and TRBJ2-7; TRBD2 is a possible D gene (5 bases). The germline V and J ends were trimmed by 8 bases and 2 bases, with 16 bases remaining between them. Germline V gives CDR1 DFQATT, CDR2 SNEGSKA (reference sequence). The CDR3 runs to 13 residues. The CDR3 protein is CSTLDTGAYEQYF. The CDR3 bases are TGCAGTACTTTAGACACCGGGGCCTACGAGCAGTACTTC.

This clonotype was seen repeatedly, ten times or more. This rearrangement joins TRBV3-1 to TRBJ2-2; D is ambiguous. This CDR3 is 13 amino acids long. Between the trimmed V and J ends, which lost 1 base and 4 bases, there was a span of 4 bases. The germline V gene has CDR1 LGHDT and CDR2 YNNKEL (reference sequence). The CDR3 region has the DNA TGTGCCAGCAGCCAAGCCGTCACCGGGGAGCTGTTTTTT. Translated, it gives CASSQAVTGELFF.

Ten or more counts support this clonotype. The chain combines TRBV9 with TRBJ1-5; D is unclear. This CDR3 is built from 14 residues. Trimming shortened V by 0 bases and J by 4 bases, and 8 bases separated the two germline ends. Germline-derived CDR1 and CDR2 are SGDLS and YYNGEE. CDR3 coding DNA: TGTGCCAGCAGCGTAGGGGCAGGAAATCAGCCCCAGCATTTT. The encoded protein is CASSVGAGNQPQHF. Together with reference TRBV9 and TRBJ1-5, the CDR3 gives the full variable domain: DSGVTQTPKHLITATGQRVTLRCSPRSGDLSVYWYQQSLDQGLQFLIQYYNGEERAKGNILERFSAQQFPDLHSELNLSSLELGDSALYFCASSVGAGNQPQHFGDGTRLSIL.

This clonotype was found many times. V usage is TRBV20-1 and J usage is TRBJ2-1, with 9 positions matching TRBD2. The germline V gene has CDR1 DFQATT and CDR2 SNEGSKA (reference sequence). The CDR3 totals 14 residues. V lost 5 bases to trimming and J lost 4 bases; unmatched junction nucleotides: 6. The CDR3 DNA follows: TGCAGTGCTTTGACTAGCGGATTTTACAATGAGCAGTTCTTC. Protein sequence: CSALTSGFYNEQFF.

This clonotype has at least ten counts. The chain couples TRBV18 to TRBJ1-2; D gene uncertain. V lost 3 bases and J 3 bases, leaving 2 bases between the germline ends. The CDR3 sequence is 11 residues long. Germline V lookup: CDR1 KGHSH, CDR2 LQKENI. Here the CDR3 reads CASSPDYGYTF. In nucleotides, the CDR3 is TGTGCCAGCTCACCGGACTATGGCTACACCTTC.

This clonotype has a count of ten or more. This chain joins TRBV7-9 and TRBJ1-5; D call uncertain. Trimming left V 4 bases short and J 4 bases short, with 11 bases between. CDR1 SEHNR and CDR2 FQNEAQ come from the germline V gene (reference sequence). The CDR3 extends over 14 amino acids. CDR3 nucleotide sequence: TGTGCCAGCAGCTCAGCTTGGGGTAATCAGCCCCAGCATTTT. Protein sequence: CASSSAWGNQPQHF.

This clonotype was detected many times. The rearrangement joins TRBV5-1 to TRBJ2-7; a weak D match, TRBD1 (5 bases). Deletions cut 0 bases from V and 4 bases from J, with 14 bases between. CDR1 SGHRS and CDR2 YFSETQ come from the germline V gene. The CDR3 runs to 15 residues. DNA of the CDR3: TGCGCCAGCAGCTTGGTCTTGGCCAGGGATTACGAGCAGTACTTC. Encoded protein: CASSLVLARDYEQYF. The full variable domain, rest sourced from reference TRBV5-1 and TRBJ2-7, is KAGVTQTPRYLIKTRGQQVTLSCSPISGHRSVSWYQQTPGQGLQFLFEYFSETQRNKGNFPGRFSGRQFSNSRSEMNVSTLELGDSALYLCASSLVLARDYEQYFGPGTRLTVT.

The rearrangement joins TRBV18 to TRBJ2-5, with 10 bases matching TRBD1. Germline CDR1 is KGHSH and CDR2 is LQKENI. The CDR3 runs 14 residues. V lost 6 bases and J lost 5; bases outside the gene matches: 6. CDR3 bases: TGTGCCAGCTCCCGAAAGGGACAGGGGGAGACCCAGTACTTC. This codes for CASSRKGQGETQYF.

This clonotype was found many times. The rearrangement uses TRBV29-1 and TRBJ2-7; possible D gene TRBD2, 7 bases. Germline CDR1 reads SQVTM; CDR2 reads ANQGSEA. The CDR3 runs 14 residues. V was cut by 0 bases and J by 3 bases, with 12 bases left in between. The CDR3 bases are TGCAGCGTTGAAGAAAAGGGAGGGGGCTACGAGCAGTACTTC. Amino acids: CSVEEKGGGYEQYF.

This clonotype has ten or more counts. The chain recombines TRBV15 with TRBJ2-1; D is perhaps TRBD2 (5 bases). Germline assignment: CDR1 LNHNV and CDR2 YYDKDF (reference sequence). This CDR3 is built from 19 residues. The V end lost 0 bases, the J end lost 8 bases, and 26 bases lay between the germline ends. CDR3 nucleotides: TGTGCCACCAGCAGAGATGGCCCGACCGGCGGAGCGGTCGTAGATGAGCAGTTCTTC. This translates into CATSRDGPTGGAVVDEQFF. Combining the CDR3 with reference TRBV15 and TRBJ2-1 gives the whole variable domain DAMVIQNPRYQVTQFGKPVTLSCSQTLNHNVMYWYQQKSSQAPKLLFHYYDKDFNNEADTPDNFQSRRPNTSFCFLDIRSPGLGDTAMYLCATSRDGPTGGAVVDEQFFGPGTRLTVL.

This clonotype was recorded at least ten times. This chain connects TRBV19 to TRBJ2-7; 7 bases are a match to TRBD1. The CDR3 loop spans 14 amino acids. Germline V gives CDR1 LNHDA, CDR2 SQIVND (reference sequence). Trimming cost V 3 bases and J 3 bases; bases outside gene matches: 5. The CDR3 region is CASSILAGGYEQYF. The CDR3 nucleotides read TGTGCCAGTAGTATTTTGGCAGGGGGCTACGAGCAGTACTTC.

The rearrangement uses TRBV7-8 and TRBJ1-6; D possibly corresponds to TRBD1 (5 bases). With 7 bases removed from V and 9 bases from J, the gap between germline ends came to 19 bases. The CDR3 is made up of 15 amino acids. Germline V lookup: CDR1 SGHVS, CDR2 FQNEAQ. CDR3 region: CASTDKGNGGSPLHF. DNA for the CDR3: TGTGCCAGCACCGATAAGGGGAATGGCGGTTCACCCCTCCACTTT.

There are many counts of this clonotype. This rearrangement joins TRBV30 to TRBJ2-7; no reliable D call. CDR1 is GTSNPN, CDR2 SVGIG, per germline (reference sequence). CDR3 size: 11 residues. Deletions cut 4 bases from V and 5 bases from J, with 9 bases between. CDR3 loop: CAWMIGHEQYF. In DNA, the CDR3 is TGTGCCTGGATGATTGGTCACGAGCAGTACTTC.